This is a list of T cell receptor beta chains from one sample in a study of blood T cell repertoires in COVID-19. Clones were sequenced by immunoSEQ multiplex PCR, and TCRdb holds only the in-frame ones, with some missing. The data show about 97,000 clones, 80% to 95% seen once. The sample comprised peripheral blood. The origin of the receptors is a woman aged 45-60 years with COVID-19, enrolled during active disease. CDR3s include the opening cysteine and the closing phenylalanine or tryptophan. D genes are given only for firm matches. Not all rows give a size; the values are once, few, many and, for expanded clones, a class.

J gene,clone size,D gene,V gene,CDR3 protein,CDR3 DNA
TRBJ1-5,once,TRBD1,TRBV6-5,CASSQTGDSNQPQHF,TGTGCCAGCAGTCAGACAGGGGATAGCAATCAGCCCCAGCATTTT
TRBJ2-3,once,TRBD2,TRBV27,CASSFSGVGTDTQYF,TGTGCCAGCAGCTTTAGCGGGGTTGGCACAGATACGCAGTATTTT
TRBJ2-5,once,NA,TRBV28,CASSPTTGMRETQYF,TGTGCCAGCAGTCCGACCACAGGGATGAGGGAGACCCAGTACTTC
TRBJ2-1,NA,TRBD1,TRBV6-1,CASSDRTGLNEQFF,TGTGCCAGCAGTGACCGGACAGGGTTAAATGAGCAGTTCTTC
TRBJ2-1,once,TRBD1,TRBV3-1/TRBV3-2,CASSPDRGAYNEQFF,TGTGCCAGCAGTCCCGACAGGGGCGCCTACAATGAGCAGTTCTTC
TRBJ2-1,once,TRBD2,TRBV11-2,CASSLELAGVSYNEQFF,TGTGCCAGCAGCTTAGAACTAGCGGGGGTCTCCTACAATGAGCAGTTCTTC
TRBJ2-1,NA,TRBD1,TRBV4-1,CASSQVGGEDEQFF,TGCGCCAGCAGCCAAGTAGGGGGCGAGGATGAGCAGTTCTTC
TRBJ1-5,NA,NA,TRBV19,CASSYRPGQANQPQHF,TGTGCCAGTAGTTATAGACCGGGACAAGCCAATCAGCCCCAGCATTTT
TRBJ1-2,NA,TRBD1,TRBV5-4,CASSSRDSYGYTF,TGTGCCAGCAGCTCCCGGGACAGCTATGGCTACACCTTC
TRBJ2-1,NA,TRBD1,TRBV28,CASTPLDRVVNEQFF,TGTGCCAGCACCCCTCTCGACAGGGTGGTCAATGAGCAGTTCTTC
TRBJ1-1,few,TRBD1,TRBV4-1,CASSQPGGKSTGTEAFF,TGCGCCAGCAGCCAACCCGGAGGGAAATCGACAGGGACGGAAGCTTTCTTT
TRBJ1-2,NA,NA,TRBV12-3/TRBV12-4,CATGAVAGSGYTF,TGTGCCACCGGGGCAGTGGCGGGGAGTGGCTACACCTTC
TRBJ1-1,NA,NA,TRBV5-5,CASSLAVRGTEAFF,TGTGCCAGCAGCTTGGCCGTCAGGGGAACTGAAGCTTTCTTT
TRBJ2-1,NA,TRBD2,TRBV28,CASSLLTSGEKFF,TGTGCCAGCAGTTTACTGACTAGCGGGGAAAAGTTCTTC
TRBJ2-3,NA,NA,TRBV5-1,CASSFLGTDTQYF,TGCGCCAGCAGCTTTCTTGGCACAGATACGCAGTATTTT
TRBJ2-7,NA,NA,TRBV3-1/TRBV3-2,CASSQGRAYEQYF,TGTGCCAGCAGCCAAGGAAGAGCCTACGAGCAGTACTTC
TRBJ2-5,NA,NA,TRBV24-1,CATAEGVWGQETQYF,TGTGCCACCGCTGAAGGGGTGTGGGGACAAGAGACCCAGTACTTC
TRBJ1-1,NA,TRBD1,TRBV19,CASSNRGTEAFF,TGTGCCAGTAGTAACAGGGGAACTGAAGCTTTCTTT
TRBJ1-2,NA,NA,TRBV5-6,CASSLAGHLDGYTF,TGTGCCAGCAGCTTGGCGGGACATCTGGATGGCTACACCTTC
TRBJ2-1,NA,TRBD1,TRBV2,CAATRTGQGIDEQFF,TGTGCCGCCACCAGAACAGGACAGGGGATCGATGAGCAGTTCTTC
TRBJ1-1,NA,NA,TRBV5-1,CASSWGLMNTEAFF,TGCGCCAGCAGCTGGGGACTAATGAACACTGAAGCTTTCTTT
TRBJ1-1,NA,NA,TRBV28,CASTLARGLGTEAFF,TGTGCCAGCACCCTGGCTCGCGGGTTGGGCACTGAAGCTTTCTTT
TRBJ1-3,NA,NA,TRBV28,CASSSDRERLRVRNTIYF,TGTGCCAGCAGTTCGGACCGGGAAAGATTGCGCGTGAGAAACACCATATATTTT
TRBJ1-1,NA,TRBD1,TRBV19,CASKGQSNTEAFF,TGTGCCAGTAAGGGACAGTCGAACACTGAAGCTTTCTTT
TRBJ1-1,NA,TRBD1,TRBV28,CASSLRGQGRNTEAFF,TGTGCCAGCAGTTTAAGAGGACAGGGAAGGAACACTGAAGCTTTCTTT
TRBJ2-3,NA,TRBD2,TRBV18,CASSLSPAGGPTDTQYF,TGTGCCAGCTCCCTGTCCCCAGCGGGGGGGCCCACAGATACGCAGTATTTT
TRBJ2-1,NA,NA,TRBV5-6,CASSLMGLGTNEQFF,TGTGCCAGCAGCTTAATGGGACTCGGGACCAATGAGCAGTTCTTC
TRBJ2-6,NA,TRBD1,TRBV5-1,CASSGLVQGVPSGANVLTF,TGCGCCAGCAGCGGGTTGGTCCAGGGGGTACCCTCTGGGGCCAACGTCCTGACTTTC
TRBJ1-1,NA,TRBD1,TRBV19,CASSPRTGGTEAFF,TGTGCCAGTAGTCCCCGGACAGGGGGTACTGAAGCTTTCTTT
TRBJ1-2,NA,NA,TRBV2,CASIKGESLIYGYTF,TGTGCCAGCATTAAGGGGGAAAGTCTCATTTATGGCTACACCTTC
TRBJ2-3,NA,NA,TRBV11-2,CASSSRDTDTQYF,TGTGCCAGCAGCTCGCGGGACACAGATACGCAGTATTTT
TRBJ2-3,NA,TRBD1,TRBV6-1,CASSEARQGGTDTQYF,TGTGCCAGCAGTGAAGCTCGACAGGGGGGCACAGATACGCAGTATTTT
TRBJ2-2,once,TRBD2,TRBV3-1/TRBV3-2,CASSSGLAGFTGELFF,TGTGCCAGCAGCTCCGGACTAGCGGGGTTCACCGGGGAGCTGTTTTTT
TRBJ1-2,NA,TRBD1,TRBV10-2,CASSSDRGPGGYTF,TGCGCCAGCAGTTCGGACAGGGGGCCGGGTGGCTACACCTTC
TRBJ1-1,NA,NA,TRBV11-1,CASSSLGGAAAEAFF,TGTGCCAGCAGCTCCCTTGGTGGGGCGGCCGCTGAAGCTTTCTTT
TRBJ1-2,few,NA,TRBV7-9,CASSFGGKEGYTF,TGTGCCAGCAGCTTCGGGGGAAAAGAGGGCTACACCTTC
TRBJ2-3,NA,TRBD2,TRBV7-9,CASSRGGLGDTQYF,TGTGCCAGCAGCCGCGGGGGGCTCGGGGATACGCAGTATTTT
TRBJ2-3,NA,TRBD2,TRBV5-1,CASSWTSGGASDTQYF,TGCGCCAGCAGCTGGACTAGCGGGGGGGCCTCAGATACGCAGTATTTT
TRBJ2-3,NA,NA,TRBV7-8,CASSLPRRGSKRVGTDTQYF,TGTGCCAGCAGCTTACCGCGACGGGGATCCAAGCGGGTCGGCACAGATACGCAGTATTTT
TRBJ1-1,NA,TRBD1,TRBV7-2,CASSLPKDAGGSNTEAFF,TGTGCCAGCAGCTTACCTAAGGACGCAGGGGGGTCAAACACTGAAGCTTTCTTT